These T cell receptor beta chains were read from a single sample in a study of blood T cells in healthy people across ages. TCRdb used MiXCR to reprocess the 5' RACE reads, holding one entry per CDR3 protein. The sample includes about a million distinct CDR3 sequences, 51% seen only once; the top ten take over 20%. The sample consisted of blood. These receptors were taken from a woman in her sixties or seventies in good health. Both conserved end residues are part of each CDR3. D genes are given only for firm matches. Expanded clones get a size class; other rows say once, few or many, or leave the size out.

d_gene	abundance	j_gene	v_gene	CDR3aa	CDR3nt
NA	NA	TRBJ2-1	TRBV29-1	CSVQRGTNGYNEQFF	TGCAGCGTTCAACGAGGGACCAACGGCTACAATGAGCAGTTCTTC
TRBD1	NA	TRBJ2-3	TRBV30	CAWGGDRGGRDTQYF	TGTGCCTGGGGGGGGGACAGGGGAGGTAGAGATACGCAGTATTTT
TRBD1	once	TRBJ1-2	TRBV12-3/TRBV12-4	CASRSGTGALYGYTF	TGTGCCAGCAGATCCGGGACAGGGGCCCTCTATGGCTACACCTTC
TRBD2	few	TRBJ2-7	TRBV7-7	CASSPNPRYREGPEPYEQYF	TGTGCCAGCAGTCCAAACCCCCGTTATCGGGAGGGTCCGGAACCCTACGAGCAGTACTTC
TRBD1	NA	TRBJ1-5	TRBV5-1	CASSLGQGANQPQHF	TGCGCCAGCAGCTTGGGACAGGGAGCGAATCAGCCCCAGCATTTT
NA	NA	TRBJ2-7	TRBV12-3/TRBV12-4	CASSPAGQITEQYF	TGTGCCAGCAGTCCCGCCGGACAGATCACCGAGCAGTACTTC
NA	few	TRBJ1-2	TRBV6-1	CASSDRDRLLHGYTF	TGTGCCAGCAGTGACCGGGACCGACTGTTACATGGCTACACCTTC
NA	NA	TRBJ1-1	TRBV12-3/TRBV12-4	CAGSRTGALVTEAFF	TGTGCCGGCAGCCGTACAGGAGCCCTAGTCACTGAAGCTTTCTTT
TRBD1	NA	TRBJ1-6	TRBV5-1	CASSLTTDRSALLHF	TGCGCCAGCAGTTTGACCACGGACAGGAGCGCCCTGCTCCACTTT
NA	once	TRBJ2-3	TRBV25-1	CASSDSGASRAADTQYF	TGTGCCAGCAGTGATTCAGGGGCGTCCCGGGCCGCAGATACGCAGTATTTT